This note documents a single T cell receptor (beta chain) sequence. Germline loops: CDR1 MNHEY, CDR2 SVGEGT. The CDR3 runs 17 residues. Losses at the gene ends were 2 bases for V and 4 bases for J; bases not matched to a gene: 11. The data derive from a study of blood T cell repertoires in COVID-19. Background on the study: COVID-19 samples, acute and convalescent, were from the United States, Italy and Spain. The cDNA or gDNA used as material had been derived from T cells, B-cell-depleted T cells, or PBMCs.

Sequenced by immunoSEQ multiplex PCR; TCRdb stores in-frame clones only, minus some. The sample holds fewer than 150,000 clones, 90% seen once. The origin of this receptor is a woman aged 80 or over with acute or convalescent COVID-19. The J gene is TRBJ2-5, the V gene TRBV6-2 or TRBV6-3; 9 bases map to TRBD2. The sequenced sample was peripheral blood. DNA of the CDR3: TGTGCCAGCAGTTACATCCAGCGGGGGGCCCTTCCAGAGACCCAGTACTTC. Protein product: CASSYIQRGALPETQYF.